Presented here are 14 T cell receptor beta chains from one specimen sequenced in a study of blood T cells in healthy people across ages. The authors ran a second PCR of about 6 to 11 cycles using a sample-barcoded 5' primer and a J-beta primer mix. TCRdb independently ran MiXCR on the 5' RACE reads; one entry per CDR3 protein. The sample holds 1.5 million to 2 million distinct CDR3 sequences, roughly 32% seen once. Source material: blood. These TCRs come from a woman between 25 and 40 years old in good health.

The chain couples TRBV27 to TRBJ1-5; D gene ambiguous. The V and J ends lost 8 bases and 6 bases respectively, with 11 bases between them. The CDR3 has 12 amino acids. Germline assignment: CDR1 MNHEY and CDR2 SMNVEV (reference sequence). The CDR3 nucleotides are TGTGCCAGCCGACTGAGTGGTCAGCCCCAGCATTTT. Encoded protein: CASRLSGQPQHF.

The chain couples TRBV28 to TRBJ2-3; maybe TRBD2 (5 bases). The CDR3 covers 15 residues. The V and J ends lost 4 bases and 2 bases respectively, with 13 bases between them. Germline V CDR1 and CDR2: MDHEN, SYDVKM. DNA for the CDR3: TGTGCCAGCAGTTCTGGAGGCGGACCCACAGATACGCAGTATTTT. Its translation is CASSSGGGPTDTQYF.

This clonotype was counted ten times or more. The V call is TRBV6-5, the J call TRBJ2-3; no reliable D call. This CDR3 has 11 residues. V was cut by 5 bases and J by 8 bases, with 8 bases left in between. Germline V gene data show CDR1 as MNHEY and CDR2 as SVGAGI. The CDR3 here is CASSRKGTQYF. The CDR3 DNA is TGTGCCAGCAGTAGAAAGGGTACGCAGTATTTT.

This chain uses TRBV29-1 with TRBJ1-2; 8 nucleotides match TRBD1. V was pared by 6 bases and J by 4 bases, with 1 base of the junction left unmatched. This CDR3 is built from 11 residues. Germline V lookup: CDR1 SQVTM, CDR2 ANQGSEA. The CDR3 DNA is TGCAGCGTCGGACAGGGCTATGGCTACACCTTC. Protein product: CSVGQGYGYTF.

This clonotype was picked up many times. The V and J genes are TRBV5-1 and TRBJ2-1; D is uncertain. V was clipped by 1 base and J by 5 bases, with 13 bases between them. The germline V gene has CDR1 SGHRS and CDR2 YFSETQ. CDR3 length equals 15 residues. CDR3 coding DNA: TGCGCCAGCAGCTTGTCGGCGGTCCCGAACAATGAGCAGTTCTTC. Translation: CASSLSAVPNNEQFF.

The chain couples TRBV20-1 to TRBJ1-4; possible D gene TRBD1, 6 bases. V was pared by 3 bases and J by 5 bases, with 13 bases between. This CDR3 is built from 14 residues. Germline-derived CDR1 and CDR2 are DFQATT and SNEGSKA (reference sequence). As DNA, the CDR3 is TGCAGTGCTAGTGGGGGCACCTACAATGAAAAACTGTTTTTT. Translation: CSASGGTYNEKLFF.

The chain employs TRBV12-3 or TRBV12-4 and TRBJ2-5; 9 nucleotides align to TRBD1. V gave up 6 bases and J gave up 7 bases; unmatched junction bases: 6. This CDR3 has 13 amino acids. CDR3 nucleotide sequence: TGTGCCAGCAGGTGGACAGGGGCAGGGACCCAGTACTTC. It yields the protein CASRWTGAGTQYF.

This rearrangement joins TRBV20-1 to TRBJ1-1; weak D call: TRBD1 (6 bases). CDR3 length: 15 amino acids. V lost 2 bases and J lost 2, with 15 bases in between. Germline assignment: CDR1 DFQATT and CDR2 SNEGSKA (reference sequence). CDR3 residues: CSARWIGGPNTEAFF. The CDR3 bases are TGCAGTGCTAGATGGATCGGGGGCCCAAACACTGAAGCTTTCTTT.

To note about this clonotype: A read error is possible here, since a much larger clone lies one base away. The chain is built from TRBV12-3 or TRBV12-4 and TRBJ2-7; the D gene is possibly TRBD1 (6 bases). V lost 7 bases and J 1 base, leaving 14 bases between the germline ends. The CDR3 runs 14 residues. CDR3 protein: CASNRDRISYEQYF. The CDR3 DNA follows: TGTGCCAGCAACAGGGATCGCATTTCCTACGAGCAGTACTTC.

This chain uses TRBV20-1 with TRBJ2-5; 9 bases are a match to TRBD1. The CDR3 has 15 residues. In germline, CDR1 is DFQATT, CDR2 SNEGSKA (reference sequence). V lost 0 bases, J lost 4 bases, and 6 bases stayed unmatched. The CDR3 reads CSAREPGTGTETQYF. The CDR3 bases are TGCAGTGCTAGAGAACCCGGGACAGGGACAGAGACCCAGTACTTC.

V and J are TRBV6-1 and TRBJ1-2; TRBD1 might be the D (5 bases). This CDR3 comprises 14 residues. V was trimmed by 9 bases and J by 4 bases, leaving 18 bases between them. From germline, CDR1 is MNHNS and CDR2 SASEGT. The DNA of the CDR3 is TGTGCCAGTACCCGGGACGGATCTTTCTATGGCTACACCTTC. Residues: CASTRDGSFYGYTF.

The chain is built from TRBV12-3 or TRBV12-4 and TRBJ2-3; D remains ambiguous. Trimming removed 6 bases at V and 2 bases at J, with 12 bases between. CDR3 size: 14 residues. CDR3 DNA sequence: TGTGCCAGCAGAAAGCCCGGAATCACAGATACGCAGTATTTT. It translates to CASRKPGITDTQYF.

The chain joins TRBV4-1 to TRBJ2-7, with 9 bases fitting TRBD1. CDR1 and CDR2 (germline): MGHRA, YSYEKL. This CDR3 spans 14 amino acids. V lost 2 bases, J lost 5 bases, and 4 bases stayed unmatched. The CDR3 sequence: CASSQQTGGDEQYF. As DNA, the CDR3 is TGCGCCAGCAGCCAACAAACAGGGGGCGACGAGCAGTACTTC.

V is TRBV6-1 and J is TRBJ1-2; TRBD1 aligns across 7 bases. Germline V gives CDR1 MNHNS, CDR2 SASEGT. The CDR3 covers 13 residues. The V and J ends lost 5 bases and 8 bases, in that order; junction bases with no gene match: 8. As DNA, the CDR3 is TGTGCCAGCAGTAGAACAGGGGTGGGGGGCTACACCTTC. Translating gives CASSRTGVGGYTF.